This T cell receptor beta chain was captured by sequencing in a study of cytomegalovirus exposure and HLA in healthy donors. 60 Vbeta and 13 Jbeta primers were used in PCR. The table came from immunoSEQ multiplex PCR; TCRdb's copy has only in-frame clones and leaves some out. The data contain about 130,000 clones, less than 80% of them singletons. The germline gives CDR1 SGDLS, CDR2 YYNGEE. V dropped 0 bases and J dropped 4; count of bases not matched to a gene: 9. The CDR3 is 17 residues long. The chain uses TRBV9 and TRBJ2-3, with 9 bases fitting TRBD2. The TCR was taken from a man younger than 45 in good health and CMV-seronegative. Sequenced: PBMCs. CDR3 coding DNA: TGTGCCAGCAGCGTAGGGCGGGGGGGCCTGGACGCAGATACGCAGTATTTT. It encodes CASSVGRGGLDADTQYF.